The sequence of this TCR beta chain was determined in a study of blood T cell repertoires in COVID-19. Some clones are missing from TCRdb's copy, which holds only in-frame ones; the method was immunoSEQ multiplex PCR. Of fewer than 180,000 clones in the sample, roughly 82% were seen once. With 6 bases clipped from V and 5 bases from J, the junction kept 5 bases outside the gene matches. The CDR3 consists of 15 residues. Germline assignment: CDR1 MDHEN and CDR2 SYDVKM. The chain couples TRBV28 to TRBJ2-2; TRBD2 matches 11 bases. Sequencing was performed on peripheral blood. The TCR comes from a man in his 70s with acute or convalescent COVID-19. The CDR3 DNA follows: TGTGCCAGCAGATTTAGCGGGGGGGCTACCGGGGAGCTGTTTTTT. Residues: CASRFSGGATGELFF.